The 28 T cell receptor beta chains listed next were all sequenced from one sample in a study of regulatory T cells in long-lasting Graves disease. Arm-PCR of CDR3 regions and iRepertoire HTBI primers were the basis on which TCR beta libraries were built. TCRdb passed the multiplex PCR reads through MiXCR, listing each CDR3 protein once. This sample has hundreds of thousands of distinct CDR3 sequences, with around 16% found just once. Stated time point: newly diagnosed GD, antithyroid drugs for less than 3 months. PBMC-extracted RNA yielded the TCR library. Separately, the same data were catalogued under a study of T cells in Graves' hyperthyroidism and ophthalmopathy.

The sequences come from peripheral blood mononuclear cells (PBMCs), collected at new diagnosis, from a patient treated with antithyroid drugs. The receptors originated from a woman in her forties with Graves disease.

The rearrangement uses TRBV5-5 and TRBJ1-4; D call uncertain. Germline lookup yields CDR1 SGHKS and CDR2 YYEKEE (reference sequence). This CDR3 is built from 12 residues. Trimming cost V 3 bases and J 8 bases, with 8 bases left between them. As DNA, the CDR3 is TGTGCCAGCAGCTACCGGTGGGAAAAACTGTTTTTT. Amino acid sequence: CASSYRWEKLFF.

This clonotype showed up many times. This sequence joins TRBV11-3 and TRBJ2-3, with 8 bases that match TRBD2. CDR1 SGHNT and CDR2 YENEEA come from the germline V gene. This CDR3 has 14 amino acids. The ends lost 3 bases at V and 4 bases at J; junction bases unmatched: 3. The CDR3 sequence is CASSFGGRPDTQYF. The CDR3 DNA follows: TGTGCCAGCAGCTTCGGCGGGAGGCCAGATACGCAGTATTTT. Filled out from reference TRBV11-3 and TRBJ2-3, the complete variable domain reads EAGVVQSPRYKIIEKKQPVAFWCNPISGHNTLYWYLQNLGQGPELLIRYENEEAVDDSQLPKDRFSAERLKGVDSTLKIQPAELGDSAVYLCASSFGGRPDTQYFGPGTRLTVL.

The CDR3 region has the DNA TGTGCCAGCAGTTACTCGATGGGCCGGGAGGGGCCGTTGCCCTACAATGAGCAGTTCTTC. Its translation is CASSYSMGREGPLPYNEQFF. The chain has TRBV6-6 and TRBJ2-1, with TRBD2 matching 8 bases. This CDR3 spans 20 amino acids. After removal of 0 bases from V and 2 bases from J, the junction contained 15 bases not matched to a gene. CDR1 and CDR2 from the germline V gene are MNHNY and SVGAGI (reference sequence).

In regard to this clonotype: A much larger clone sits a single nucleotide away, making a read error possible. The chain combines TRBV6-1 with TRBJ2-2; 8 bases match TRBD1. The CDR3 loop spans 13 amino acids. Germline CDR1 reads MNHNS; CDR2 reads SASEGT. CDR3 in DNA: TGTGCCAGCAGGACAGGGGACACCTGGGAGCTGTTTTTT. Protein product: CASRTGDTWELFF.

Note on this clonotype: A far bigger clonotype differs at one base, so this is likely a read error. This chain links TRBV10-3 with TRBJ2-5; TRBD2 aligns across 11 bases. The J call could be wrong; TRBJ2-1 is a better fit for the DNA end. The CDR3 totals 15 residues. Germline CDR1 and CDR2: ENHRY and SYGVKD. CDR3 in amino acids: CAISESGTSGYEQFF. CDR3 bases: TGTGCCATCAGTGAATCCGGGACTAGCGGCTACGAGCAGTTCTTC.

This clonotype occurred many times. In nucleotides, the CDR3 is TGTGCCAGCAGTTACTCGGACCTGAGTGGCGAGCAGTACTTC. Protein: CASSYSDLSGEQYF. V is TRBV6-2 or TRBV6-3 and J is TRBJ2-7; unclear D gene. Per germline, CDR1 MNHEY and CDR2 SVGEGT. The CDR3 has 14 residues. The germline V and J ends were trimmed by 0 bases and 6 bases, with 12 bases remaining between them.

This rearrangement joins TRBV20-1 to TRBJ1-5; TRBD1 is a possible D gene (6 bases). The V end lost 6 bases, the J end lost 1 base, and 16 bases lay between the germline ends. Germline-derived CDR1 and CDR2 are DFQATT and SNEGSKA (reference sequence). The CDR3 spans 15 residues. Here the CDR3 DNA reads TGCAGTGCCGGGTTGCCAGGGGTGAGCAATCAGCCCCAGCATTTT. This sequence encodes CSAGLPGVSNQPQHF.

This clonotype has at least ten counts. CDR3 DNA sequence: TGTGCCAGCCGGACAGGGTTGGTTAATGAAAAACTGTTTTTT. This translates into CASRTGLVNEKLFF. The V gene is TRBV27, the J gene TRBJ1-4; 8 bases align to TRBD1. Germline CDR1 MNHEY, CDR2 SMNVEV (reference sequence). This CDR3 contains 14 residues. V was pared by 8 bases and J by 4 bases, with 6 bases of the junction left unmatched.

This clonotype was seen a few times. The CDR3 region is CASSLKIPNEQFF. CDR3 DNA: TGTGCCAGCAGCTTAAAAATTCCCAATGAGCAGTTCTTC. The chain has TRBV7-8 and TRBJ2-1; D is uncertain. The CDR3 runs to 13 residues. Germline V gene sequence: CDR1 SGHVS, CDR2 FQNEAQ. Trimming took 2 bases from V and 6 from J, leaving 8 bases between them. Combining the CDR3 with reference TRBV7-8 and TRBJ2-1 gives the whole variable domain GAGVSQSPRYKVAKRGQDVALRCDPISGHVSLFWYQQALGQGPEFLTYFQNEAQLDKSGLPSDRFFAERPEGSVSTLKIQRTQQEDSAVYLCASSLKIPNEQFFGPGTRLTVL.

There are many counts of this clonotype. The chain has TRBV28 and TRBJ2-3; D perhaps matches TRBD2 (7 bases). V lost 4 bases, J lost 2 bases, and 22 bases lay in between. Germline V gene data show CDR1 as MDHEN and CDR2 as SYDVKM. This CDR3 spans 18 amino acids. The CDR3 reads CASSSLGGQLTDTDTQYF. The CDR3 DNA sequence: TGTGCCAGCAGTTCCCTGGGGGGGCAGCTAACTGACACAGATACGCAGTATTTT.

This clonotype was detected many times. The CDR3 protein is CASSHTFPRDRKGSPLHF. For the CDR3, the DNA is TGTGCCAGCAGTCACACATTCCCCCGGGACAGAAAAGGATCACCCCTCCACTTT. The rearrangement joins TRBV28 to TRBJ1-6, with 7 bases lining up with TRBD1. From germline, CDR1 is MDHEN and CDR2 SYDVKM. Trimming cost V 5 bases and J 10 bases; bases outside gene matches: 20. The CDR3 consists of 18 residues. The complete variable domain, with remaining parts taken from reference TRBV28 and TRBJ1-6, reads DVKVTQSSRYLVKRTGEKVFLECVQDMDHENMFWYRQDPGLGLRLIYFSYDVKMKEKGDIPEGYSVSREKKERFSLILESASTNQTSMYLCASSHTFPRDRKGSPLHFGNGTRLTVT.

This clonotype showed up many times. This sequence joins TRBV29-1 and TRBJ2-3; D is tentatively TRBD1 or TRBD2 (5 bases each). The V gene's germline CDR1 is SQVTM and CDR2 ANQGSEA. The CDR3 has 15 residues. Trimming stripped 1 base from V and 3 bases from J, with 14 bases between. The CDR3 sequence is CSVEGDGTSTDTQYF. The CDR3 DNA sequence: TGCAGCGTTGAAGGGGACGGAACCAGTACAGATACGCAGTATTTT.

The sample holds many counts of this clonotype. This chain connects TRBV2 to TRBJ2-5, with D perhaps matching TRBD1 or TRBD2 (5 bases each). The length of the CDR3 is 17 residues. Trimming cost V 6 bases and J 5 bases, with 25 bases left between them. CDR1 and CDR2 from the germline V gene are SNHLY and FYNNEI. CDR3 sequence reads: CASRARVWGNGEETQYF. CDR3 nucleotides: TGTGCCAGCAGGGCGAGGGTCTGGGGGAATGGAGAGGAGACCCAGTACTTC.

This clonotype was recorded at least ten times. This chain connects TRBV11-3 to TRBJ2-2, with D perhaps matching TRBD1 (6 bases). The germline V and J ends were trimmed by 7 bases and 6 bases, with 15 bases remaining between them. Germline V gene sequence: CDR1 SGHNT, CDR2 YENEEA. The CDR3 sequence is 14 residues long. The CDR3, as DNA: TGTGCCAGCACCGTCCGCACAGGGTCCGGGGAGCTGTTTTTT. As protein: CASTVRTGSGELFF. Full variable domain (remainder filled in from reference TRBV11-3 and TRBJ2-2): EAGVVQSPRYKIIEKKQPVAFWCNPISGHNTLYWYLQNLGQGPELLIRYENEEAVDDSQLPKDRFSAERLKGVDSTLKIQPAELGDSAVYLCASTVRTGSGELFFGEGSRLTVL.

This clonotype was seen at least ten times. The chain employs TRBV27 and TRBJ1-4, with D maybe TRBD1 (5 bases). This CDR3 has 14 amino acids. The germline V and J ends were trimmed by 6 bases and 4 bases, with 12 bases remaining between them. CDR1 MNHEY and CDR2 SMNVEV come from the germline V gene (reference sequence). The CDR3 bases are TGTGCCAGCAGCCGGGACGGGTTTAATGAAAAACTGTTTTTT. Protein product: CASSRDGFNEKLFF.

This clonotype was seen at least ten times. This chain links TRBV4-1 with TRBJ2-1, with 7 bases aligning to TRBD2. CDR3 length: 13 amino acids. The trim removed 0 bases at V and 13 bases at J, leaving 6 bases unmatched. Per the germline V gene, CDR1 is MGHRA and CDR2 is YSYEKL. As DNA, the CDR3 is TGCGCCAGCAGCCAAGATGCGAGCGGGACCCAGTTCTTC. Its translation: CASSQDASGTQFF.

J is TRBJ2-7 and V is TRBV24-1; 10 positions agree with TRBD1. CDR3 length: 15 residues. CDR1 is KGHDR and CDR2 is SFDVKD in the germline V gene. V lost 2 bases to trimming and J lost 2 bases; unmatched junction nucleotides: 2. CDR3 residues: CATSDSGQGTYEQYF. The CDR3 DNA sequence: TGTGCCACCAGTGATTCGGGACAGGGGACCTACGAGCAGTACTTC.

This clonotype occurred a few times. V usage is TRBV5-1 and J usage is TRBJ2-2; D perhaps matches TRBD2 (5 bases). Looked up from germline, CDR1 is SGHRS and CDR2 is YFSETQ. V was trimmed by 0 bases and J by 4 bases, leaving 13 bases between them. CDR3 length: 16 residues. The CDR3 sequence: CASSLGISAGTGELFF. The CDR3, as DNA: TGCGCCAGCAGCTTGGGGATTAGCGCGGGCACCGGGGAGCTGTTTTTT.

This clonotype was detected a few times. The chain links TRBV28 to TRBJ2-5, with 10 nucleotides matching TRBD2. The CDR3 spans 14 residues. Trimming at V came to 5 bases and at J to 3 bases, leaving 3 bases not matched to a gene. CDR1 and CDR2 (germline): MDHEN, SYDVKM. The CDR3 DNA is TGTGCCAGCAGTGATCTAGCGGGGGAAGAGACCCAGTACTTC. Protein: CASSDLAGEETQYF.

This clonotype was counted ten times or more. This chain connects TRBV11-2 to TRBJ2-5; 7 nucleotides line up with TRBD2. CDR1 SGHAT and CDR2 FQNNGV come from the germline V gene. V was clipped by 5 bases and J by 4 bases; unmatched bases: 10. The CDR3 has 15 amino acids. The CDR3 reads CASSLSPGRIETQYF. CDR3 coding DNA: TGTGCCAGCAGCCTCTCCCCCGGGAGGATAGAGACCCAGTACTTC.

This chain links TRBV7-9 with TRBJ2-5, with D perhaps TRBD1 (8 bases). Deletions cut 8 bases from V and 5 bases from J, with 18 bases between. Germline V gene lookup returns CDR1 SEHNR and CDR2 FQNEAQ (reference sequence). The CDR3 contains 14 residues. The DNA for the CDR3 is TGTGCCAGCGGACTACAGGGGGGGGGGGAGACCCAGTACTTC. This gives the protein CASGLQGGGETQYF.

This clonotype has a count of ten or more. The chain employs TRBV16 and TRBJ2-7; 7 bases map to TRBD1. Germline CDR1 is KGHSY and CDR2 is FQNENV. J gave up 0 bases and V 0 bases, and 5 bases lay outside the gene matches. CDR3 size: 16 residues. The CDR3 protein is CASSQSWGQNSYEQYF. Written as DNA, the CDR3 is TGTGCCAGCAGCCAATCTTGGGGACAGAACTCCTACGAGCAGTACTTC.

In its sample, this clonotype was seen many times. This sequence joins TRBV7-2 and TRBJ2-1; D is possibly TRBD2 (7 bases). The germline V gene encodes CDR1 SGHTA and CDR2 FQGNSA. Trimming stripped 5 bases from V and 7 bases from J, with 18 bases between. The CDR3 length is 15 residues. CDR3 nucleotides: TGTGCCAGCAGCGAAGGGGGGAGGGCCTTAAATGAGCAGTTCTTC. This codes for CASSEGGRALNEQFF.

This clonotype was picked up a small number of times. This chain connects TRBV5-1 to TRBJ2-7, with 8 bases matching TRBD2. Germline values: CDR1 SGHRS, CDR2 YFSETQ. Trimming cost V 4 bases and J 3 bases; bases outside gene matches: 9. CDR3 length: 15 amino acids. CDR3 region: CASSPGGGGYYEQYF. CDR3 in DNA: TGCGCCAGCAGCCCCGGGGGGGGGGGCTACTACGAGCAGTACTTC.

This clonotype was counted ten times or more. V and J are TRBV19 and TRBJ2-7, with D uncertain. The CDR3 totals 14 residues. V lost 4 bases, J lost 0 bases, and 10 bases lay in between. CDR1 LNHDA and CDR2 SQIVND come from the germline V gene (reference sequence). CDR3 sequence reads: CASSSVASSYEQYF. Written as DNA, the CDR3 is TGTGCCAGTAGTAGCGTGGCTAGCTCCTACGAGCAGTACTTC.

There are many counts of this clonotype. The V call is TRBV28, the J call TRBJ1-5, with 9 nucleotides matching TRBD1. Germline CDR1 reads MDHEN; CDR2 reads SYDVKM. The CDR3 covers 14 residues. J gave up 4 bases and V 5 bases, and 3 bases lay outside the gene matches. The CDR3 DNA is TGTGCCAGCAGTGGGACAGGGCAGAATCAGCCCCAGCATTTT. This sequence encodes CASSGTGQNQPQHF.

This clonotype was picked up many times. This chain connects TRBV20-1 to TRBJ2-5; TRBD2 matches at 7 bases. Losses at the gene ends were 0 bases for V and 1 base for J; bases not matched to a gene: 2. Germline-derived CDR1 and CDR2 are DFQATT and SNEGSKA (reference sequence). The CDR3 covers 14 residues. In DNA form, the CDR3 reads TGCAGTGCTAGAGATCCGGGGGGCCAAGAGACCCAGTACTTC. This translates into CSARDPGGQETQYF.

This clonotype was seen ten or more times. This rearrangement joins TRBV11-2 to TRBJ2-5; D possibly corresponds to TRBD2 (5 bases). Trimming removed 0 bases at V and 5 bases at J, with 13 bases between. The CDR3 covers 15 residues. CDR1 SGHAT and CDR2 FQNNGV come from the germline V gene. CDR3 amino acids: CASSLDVLAWETQYF. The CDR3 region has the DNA TGTGCCAGCAGCTTAGATGTCCTAGCTTGGGAGACCCAGTACTTC.